The 25 T cell receptor beta chains given below trace back to one sample, sequenced in a study of early T cells in non-severe SARS-CoV-2 infection. TCRdb re-derived calls from the 5' RACE reads in MiXCR, one entry per CDR3 protein. The sample gives more than 45,000 distinct CDR3 sequences, around 11% of which show up once; over 3% is in the top ten. Sequencing used whole blood. All receptors come from an adult who was a healthcare worker with PCR-confirmed SARS-CoV-2 infection or an uninfected control (not recorded which).

The sample holds many counts of this clonotype. The chain has TRBV20-1 and TRBJ2-1; 12 positions match TRBD2. The CDR3 covers 17 residues. Germline V gene lookup returns CDR1 DFQATT and CDR2 SNEGSKA (reference sequence). V lost 2 bases, J lost 4 bases, and 9 bases stayed unmatched. The CDR3 sequence: CSARTYQLAGGYNEQFF. The DNA of the CDR3 is TGCAGTGCTAGAACGTATCAACTAGCGGGAGGTTACAATGAGCAGTTCTTC.

This clonotype was observed a handful of times. The chain links TRBV5-4 to TRBJ2-1, with 14 positions matching TRBD2. The CDR3 sequence is 16 residues long. Germline V gene sequence: CDR1 SGHNT, CDR2 YYREEE (reference sequence). Germline trimming cut 4 bases from V and 6 bases from J; bases unmatched to any gene: 6. The CDR3 DNA sequence: TGTGCCAGCAGCCCAGCGGGGACTAGCGGGGGCAATGAGCAGTTCTTC. Translation: CASSPAGTSGGNEQFF.

The CDR3 region has the DNA TGTGCCAGCAGCTTACGGGGCGAAAACATTCAGTACTTC. As protein: CASSLRGENIQYF. The V and J genes are TRBV7-9 and TRBJ2-4; D assignment may be TRBD1 or TRBD2 (5 bases each). This CDR3 is built from 13 residues. Trimming shortened V by 2 bases and J by 5 bases, and 7 bases separated the two germline ends. Germline CDR1 SEHNR, CDR2 FQNEAQ (reference sequence).

Many counts were recorded for this clonotype. This chain uses TRBV28 with TRBJ2-7, with D uncertain. The CDR3 is 14 amino acids. Trimming removed 6 bases from V and 2 bases from J, with 14 bases in between. Germline CDR1 MDHEN, CDR2 SYDVKM. The DNA for the CDR3 is TGTGCCAGCAGGTTGACCTCCCCCCCCTACGAGCAGTACTTC. Amino acid sequence: CASRLTSPPYEQYF.

The chain has TRBV6-2 or TRBV6-3 and TRBJ1-5; TRBD1 aligns across 8 bases. With V trimmed by 4 bases and J by 7 bases, 9 bases remained unmatched. This CDR3 has 15 residues. CDR1 is MNHEY, CDR2 SVGEGT, per germline. Here the CDR3 reads CASSSDRAQRQPQHF. The CDR3 coding sequence is TGTGCCAGCAGTTCGGACAGGGCCCAAAGGCAGCCCCAGCATTTT.

In its sample, this clonotype was seen many times. No DNA is shown, since the ends of the CDR3 on it are uncertain; the CDR3 is the one TCRdb lists. The chain couples TRBV7-8 to TRBJ2-2; TRBD1 is the table's D call and was not checked against the DNA. Germline V gives CDR1 SGHVS, CDR2 FQNEAQ. The CDR3 length is 19 residues, termini included. CDR3 region: CASSAPPRLAGANPGSCFF.

This clonotype appeared many times. Relative to the germline gene, one junction end is altered; a read error may explain this. The chain recombines TRBV25-1 with TRBJ2-3; the D is unclear. There are 15 residues in the CDR3. Germline CDR1 and CDR2: MGHDK and SYGVNS. The CDR3 region is CASSERAGGTDTQYF. Written as DNA, the CDR3 is TGTGCCAGCAGTGAACGGGCTGGTGGCACAGACACGCAGTATTTT.

This clonotype has just a few counts. V is TRBV20-1 and J is TRBJ2-5; TRBD2 aligns across 12 bases. V shed 3 bases and J 4 bases; nucleotides not matched to a gene: 6. Looked up from germline, CDR1 is DFQATT and CDR2 is SNEGSKA (reference sequence). The CDR3 length is 15 residues. The CDR3, as DNA: TGCAGTGCTAGCCCTACTAGCGGGAGGTTAGAGACCCAGTACTTC. Its protein is CSASPTSGRLETQYF.

V usage is TRBV5-5 and J usage is TRBJ2-7, with D perhaps TRBD1 (6 bases). CDR1 SGHKS and CDR2 YYEKEE come from the germline V gene (reference sequence). The V end lost 2 bases, the J end lost 4 bases, and 10 bases lay between the germline ends. The CDR3 length is 13 residues. The CDR3 nucleotides read TGTGCCAGCAGCTTAAGTCAGGGGTACGAGCAGTACTTC. This gives the protein CASSLSQGYEQYF.

This chain connects TRBV9 to TRBJ2-5; D may correspond to TRBD1 or TRBD2 (5 bases each). The germline V and J ends were trimmed by 4 bases and 0 bases, with 19 bases remaining between them. The CDR3 is 17 amino acids. Germline CDR1 SGDLS, CDR2 YYNGEE. CDR3 DNA sequence: TGTGCCAGCAGCCCCCGATACGGGACGCACCACCAAGAGACCCAGTACTTC. It codes for CASSPRYGTHHQETQYF.

This clonotype showed up many times. The rearrangement links TRBV7-2 to TRBJ1-4; maybe TRBD1 (6 bases). V was clipped by 4 bases and J by 0 bases, with 12 bases between them. The V gene's germline CDR1 is SGHTA and CDR2 FQGNSA. The CDR3 runs to 16 residues. This CDR3 is CASSSHRASTNEKLFF. The DNA of the CDR3 is TGTGCCAGCAGCTCCCACAGGGCTTCAACTAATGAAAAACTGTTTTTT.

The V and J genes are TRBV25-1 and TRBJ2-7; D gene unclear. V was shortened by 2 bases and J by 3 bases, with 11 bases between the two germline ends. The CDR3 totals 14 residues. Germline CDR1 MGHDK, CDR2 SYGVNS. The CDR3 sequence: CASSEADGRYEQYF. CDR3 bases: TGTGCCAGCAGTGAAGCGGACGGACGCTACGAGCAGTACTTC.

This clonotype was seen a handful of times. Compared with germline, one end of the junction differs, possibly owing to a read error. This chain connects TRBV7-9 to TRBJ2-7; TRBD2 matches at 9 bases. The CDR3 has 17 residues. Germline V lookup: CDR1 SEHNR, CDR2 FQNEAQ (reference sequence). CDR3 coding DNA: TGTGCCAGCAGCCCACGACTGGGACTAGCAATCTCCTCCGAGCAGTACTTC. Its translation: CASSPRLGLAISSEQYF. The entire variable domain, with the rest obtained from reference TRBV7-9 and TRBJ2-7, is as follows: DTGVSQNPRHKITKRGQNVTFRCDPISEHNRLYWYRQTLGQGPEFLTYFQNEAQLEKSRLLSDRFSAERPKGSFSTLEIQRTEQGDSAMYLCASSPRLGLAISSEQYFGPGTRLTVT.

This clonotype was counted many times. The gene calls are TRBV2 and TRBJ1-5; D is possibly TRBD1 (5 bases). The CDR3 runs to 15 residues. CDR1 is SNHLY and CDR2 is FYNNEI in the germline V gene. Trimming removed 6 bases at V and 7 bases at J, with 19 bases between. The CDR3 DNA reads as TGTGCCAGCAGCTCGGGACGGACGGGGCGGCAGCCCCAGCATTTT. It yields the protein CASSSGRTGRQPQHF.

There are many counts of this clonotype. This chain joins TRBV7-9 and TRBJ2-1, with 7 bases fitting TRBD2. The germline gives CDR1 SEHNR, CDR2 FQNEAQ (reference sequence). The V and J ends lost 3 bases and 8 bases, in that order; junction bases with no gene match: 1. The CDR3 extends over 12 amino acids. CDR3 DNA sequence: TGTGCCAGCAGCTTTGCGGGGGATGAGCAGTTCTTC. It is translated as CASSFAGDEQFF.

This clonotype has ten or more counts. The genes are TRBV5-1 and TRBJ1-1; D may be TRBD1 (5 bases). Trimming removed 4 bases from V and 1 base from J, with 11 bases in between. Looked up from germline, CDR1 is SGHRS and CDR2 is YFSETQ. This CDR3 contains 14 residues. The CDR3 DNA reads TGCGCCAGCAGCCTTGGGGGGACGAACACTGAAGCTTTCTTT. Its protein is CASSLGGTNTEAFF.

There are many counts of this clonotype. The chain recombines TRBV2 with TRBJ2-5, with D unclear. Germline CDR1 is SNHLY and CDR2 is FYNNEI. CDR3 length equals 12 residues. Deletions cut 5 bases from V and 10 bases from J, with 14 bases between. The CDR3 DNA sequence: TGTGCCAGCAGTCCGACAACTTGGAACCAGTACTTC. Protein: CASSPTTWNQYF.

This clonotype was seen ten or more times. The CDR3, as DNA: TGTGCCAGCAGTGACGGGGGACAGGGTGTCTACTATGGCTACACCTTC. Protein product: CASSDGGQGVYYGYTF. This rearrangement joins TRBV6-6 to TRBJ1-2, with 9 bases fitting TRBD1. After removal of 5 bases from V and 3 bases from J, the junction contained 10 bases not matched to a gene. Germline V gene data show CDR1 as MNHNY and CDR2 as SVGAGI (reference sequence). This CDR3 is built from 16 residues.

This clonotype appeared a few times. This chain joins TRBV4-2 and TRBJ1-2; 7 bases match TRBD1. This CDR3 has 14 amino acids. Per the germline V gene, CDR1 is LGHNA and CDR2 is YNFKEQ. V trimming: 1 base; J trimming: 4 bases; junction bases outside the gene matches: 3. The CDR3 DNA is TGTGCCAGCAGCCAAGCCGGGGACAGCTATGGCTACACCTTC. Translated: CASSQAGDSYGYTF.

To note about this clonotype: A read error is possible here, since a much larger clone lies one base away. The chain recombines TRBV29-1 with TRBJ2-7, with a possible D match to TRBD1 (5 bases). Trimming took off 7 bases at V and 2 bases at J, with 18 bases between the two ends. The CDR3 length is 14 residues. Germline values: CDR1 SQVTM, CDR2 ANQGSEA. CDR3 loop: CSAMTGRVTYEQYF. The CDR3 bases are TGCAGCGCCATGACTGGCAGGGTTACCTACGAGCAGTACTTC.

This clonotype has a count of ten or more. The chain recombines TRBV21-1 with TRBJ1-2; TRBD1, the table's D call, was not compared with the DNA. TRBV21-1 is a pseudogene locus. The CDR3 loop spans 21 amino acids. The CDR3 spells CASSKEVETGGLRPYNYGYTF. The CDR3 DNA reads TGTGCCAGCAGCAAAGAGGTCGAGACAGGGGGTCTTCGCCCCTATAACTATGGCTACACCTTC.

This clonotype was detected many times. The chain carries TRBV28 and TRBJ2-1; TRBD2 agrees at 9 bases. Losses at the gene ends were 6 bases for V and 4 bases for J; bases not matched to a gene: 7. Germline V gives CDR1 MDHEN, CDR2 SYDVKM. The CDR3 has 15 residues. Here the CDR3 reads CASSQAGGGYNEQFF. The CDR3 nucleotides read TGTGCCAGCAGCCAAGCGGGAGGCGGGTACAATGAGCAGTTCTTC.

This rearrangement joins TRBV6-1 to TRBJ2-5, with D hard to call. V was clipped by 4 bases and J by 2 bases, with 14 bases between them. This CDR3 region has 15 residues. From germline, CDR1 is MNHNS and CDR2 SASEGT. CDR3 coding DNA: TGTGCCAGCAGTGCCCAGCCCTCCGGGCAAGAGACCCAGTACTTC. It codes for CASSAQPSGQETQYF.

This clonotype was seen repeatedly, ten times or more. V gene TRBV27 combines with J gene TRBJ2-5, with D possibly matching TRBD2 (5 bases). The CDR3 is 10 residues long. CDR1 is MNHEY and CDR2 is SMNVEV in the germline V gene (reference sequence). V was shortened by 11 bases and J by 5 bases, with 9 bases between the two germline ends. CDR3 loop: CALRGETQYF. CDR3 sequence (DNA): TGTGCCTTACGAGGGGAGACCCAGTACTTC.

This clonotype has a count of ten or more. This chain links TRBV5-5 with TRBJ2-1, with a tentative D call TRBD1 (6 bases). Germline V gene data show CDR1 as SGHKS and CDR2 as YYEKEE (reference sequence). V was clipped by 4 bases and J by 6 bases, with 8 bases between them. The CDR3 length is 12 residues. The CDR3 region has the DNA TGTGCCAGCAGCATACAGGGCAATGAGCAGTTCTTC. Amino acid sequence: CASSIQGNEQFF.